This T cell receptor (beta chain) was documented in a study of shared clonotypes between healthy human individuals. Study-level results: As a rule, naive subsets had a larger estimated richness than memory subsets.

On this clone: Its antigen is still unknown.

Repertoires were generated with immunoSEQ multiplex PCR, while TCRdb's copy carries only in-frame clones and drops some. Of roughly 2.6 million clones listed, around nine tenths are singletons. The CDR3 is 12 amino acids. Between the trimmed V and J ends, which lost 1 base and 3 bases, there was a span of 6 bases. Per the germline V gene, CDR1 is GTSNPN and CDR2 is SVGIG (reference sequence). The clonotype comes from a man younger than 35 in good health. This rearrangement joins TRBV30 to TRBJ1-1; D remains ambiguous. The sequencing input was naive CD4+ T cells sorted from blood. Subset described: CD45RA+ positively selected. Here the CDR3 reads CAWSGRDTEAFF. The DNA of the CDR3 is TGTGCCTGGAGTGGAAGAGACACTGAAGCTTTCTTT. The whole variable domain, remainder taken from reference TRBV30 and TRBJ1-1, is SQTIHQWPATLVQPVGSPLSLECTVEGTSNPNLYWYRQAAGRGLQLLFYSVGIGQISSEVPQNLSASRPQDRQFILSSKKLLLSDSGFYLCAWSGRDTEAFFGQGTRLTVV.